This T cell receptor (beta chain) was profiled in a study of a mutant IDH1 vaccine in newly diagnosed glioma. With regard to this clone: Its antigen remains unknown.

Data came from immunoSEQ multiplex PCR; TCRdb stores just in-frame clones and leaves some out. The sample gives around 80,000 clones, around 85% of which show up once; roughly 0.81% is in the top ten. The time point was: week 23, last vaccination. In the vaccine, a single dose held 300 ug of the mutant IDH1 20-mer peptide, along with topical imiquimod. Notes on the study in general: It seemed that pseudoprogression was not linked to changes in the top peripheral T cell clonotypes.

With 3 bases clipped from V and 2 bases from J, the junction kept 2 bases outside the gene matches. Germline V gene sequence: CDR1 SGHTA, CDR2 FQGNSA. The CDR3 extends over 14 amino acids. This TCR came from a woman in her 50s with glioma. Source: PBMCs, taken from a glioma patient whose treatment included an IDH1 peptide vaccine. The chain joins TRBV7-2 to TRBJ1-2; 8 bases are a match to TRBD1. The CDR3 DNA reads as TGTGCCAGCAGCTTCTACAGGGGGAACTATGGCTACACCTTC. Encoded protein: CASSFYRGNYGYTF. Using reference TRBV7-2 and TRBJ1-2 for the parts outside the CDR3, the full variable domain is GAGVSQSPSNKVTEKGKDVELRCDPISGHTALYWYRQSLGQGLEFLIYFQGNSAPDKSGLPSDRFSAERTGGSVSTLTIQRTQQEDSAVYLCASSFYRGNYGYTFGSGTRLTVV.